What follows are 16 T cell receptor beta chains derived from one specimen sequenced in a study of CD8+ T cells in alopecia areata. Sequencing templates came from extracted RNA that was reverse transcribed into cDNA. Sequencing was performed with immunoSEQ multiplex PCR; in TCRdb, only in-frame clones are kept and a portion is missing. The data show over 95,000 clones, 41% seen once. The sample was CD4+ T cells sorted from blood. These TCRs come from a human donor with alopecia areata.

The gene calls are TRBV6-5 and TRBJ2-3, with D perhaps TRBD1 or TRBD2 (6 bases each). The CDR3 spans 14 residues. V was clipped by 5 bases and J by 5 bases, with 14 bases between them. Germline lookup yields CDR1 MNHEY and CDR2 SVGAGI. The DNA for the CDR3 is TGTGCCAGCAGTAGAGGGGGGCAGGGAGATACGCAGTATTTT. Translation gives CASSRGGQGDTQYF.

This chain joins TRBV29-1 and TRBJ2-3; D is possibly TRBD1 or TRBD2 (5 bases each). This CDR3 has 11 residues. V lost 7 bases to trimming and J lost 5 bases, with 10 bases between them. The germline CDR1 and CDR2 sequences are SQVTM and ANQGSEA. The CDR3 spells CSGGSQDTQYF. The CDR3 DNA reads TGCAGCGGGGGGTCTCAAGATACGCAGTATTTT.

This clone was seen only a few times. Written as DNA, the CDR3 is TGCAGCGTTGTATCGTCCTACGAGCAGTACTTC. This translates into CSVVSSYEQYF. The rearrangement joins TRBV29-1 to TRBJ2-7; no reliable D call. Trimming pared 4 bases from V and 1 base from J, leaving 5 bases between. The length of the CDR3 is 11 residues. Germline lookup yields CDR1 SQVTM and CDR2 ANQGSEA.

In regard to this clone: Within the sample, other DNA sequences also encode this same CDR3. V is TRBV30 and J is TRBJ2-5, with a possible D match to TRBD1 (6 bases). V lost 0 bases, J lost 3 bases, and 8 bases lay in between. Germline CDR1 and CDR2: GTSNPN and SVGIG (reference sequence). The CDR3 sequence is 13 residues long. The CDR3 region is CAWSVGGKETQYF. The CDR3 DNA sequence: TGTGCCTGGAGTGTAGGGGGTAAAGAGACCCAGTACTTC.

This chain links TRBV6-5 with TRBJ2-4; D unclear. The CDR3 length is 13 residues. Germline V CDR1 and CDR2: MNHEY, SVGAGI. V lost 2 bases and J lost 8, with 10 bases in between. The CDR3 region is CASSYKGRDIQYF. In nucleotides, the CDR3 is TGTGCCAGCAGTTACAAGGGCCGGGACATTCAGTACTTC.

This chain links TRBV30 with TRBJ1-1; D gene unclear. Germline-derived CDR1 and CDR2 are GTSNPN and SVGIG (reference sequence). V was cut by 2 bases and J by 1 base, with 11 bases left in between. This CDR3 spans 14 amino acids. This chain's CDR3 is CAWSYVNSNTEAFF. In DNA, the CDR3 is TGTGCCTGGAGTTATGTAAACTCGAACACTGAAGCTTTCTTT.

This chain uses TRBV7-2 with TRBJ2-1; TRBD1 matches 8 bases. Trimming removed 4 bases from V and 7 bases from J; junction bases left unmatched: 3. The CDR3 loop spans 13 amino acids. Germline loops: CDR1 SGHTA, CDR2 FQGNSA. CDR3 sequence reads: CASSSRTGNEQFF. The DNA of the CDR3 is TGTGCCAGCAGCTCCAGGACAGGGAATGAGCAGTTCTTC.

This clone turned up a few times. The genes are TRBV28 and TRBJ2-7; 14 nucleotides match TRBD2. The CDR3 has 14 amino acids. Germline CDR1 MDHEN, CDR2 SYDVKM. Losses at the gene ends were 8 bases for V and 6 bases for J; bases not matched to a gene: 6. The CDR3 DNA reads TGTGCCAGCTCCCGGACTAGCGGGAGGCGCGAGCAGTACTTC. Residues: CASSRTSGRREQYF.

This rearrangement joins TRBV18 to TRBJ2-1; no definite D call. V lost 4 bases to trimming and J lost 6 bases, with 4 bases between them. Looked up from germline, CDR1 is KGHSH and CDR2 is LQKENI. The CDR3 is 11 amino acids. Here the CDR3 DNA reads TGTGCCAGCTCACGAATCAATGAGCAGTTCTTC. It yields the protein CASSRINEQFF.

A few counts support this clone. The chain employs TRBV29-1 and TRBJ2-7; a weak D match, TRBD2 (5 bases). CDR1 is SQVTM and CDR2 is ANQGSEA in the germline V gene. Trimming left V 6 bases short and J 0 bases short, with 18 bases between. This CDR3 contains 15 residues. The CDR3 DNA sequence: TGCAGCGTCGCCGGGATCAGTTCTGCCTCCTACGAGCAGTACTTC. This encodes CSVAGISSASYEQYF.

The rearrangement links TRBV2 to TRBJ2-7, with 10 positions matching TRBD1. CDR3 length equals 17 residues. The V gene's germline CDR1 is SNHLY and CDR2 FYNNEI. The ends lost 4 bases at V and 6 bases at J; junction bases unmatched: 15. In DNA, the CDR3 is TGTGCCAGCAGTGTCGGGGTTTGGGACAGGGGAAGTCCCGAGCAGTACTTC. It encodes CASSVGVWDRGSPEQYF. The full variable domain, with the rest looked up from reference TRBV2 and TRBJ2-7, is EPEVTQTPSHQVTQMGQEVILRCVPISNHLYFYWYRQILGQKVEFLVSFYNNEISEKSEIFDDQFSVERPDGSNFTLKIRSTKLEDSAMYFCASSVGVWDRGSPEQYFGPGTRLTVT.

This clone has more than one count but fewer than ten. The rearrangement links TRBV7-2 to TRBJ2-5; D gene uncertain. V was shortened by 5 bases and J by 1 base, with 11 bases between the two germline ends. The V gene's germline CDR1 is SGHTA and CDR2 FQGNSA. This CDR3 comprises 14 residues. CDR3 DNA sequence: TGTGCCAGCAGCCGTGACAAGTCCCAAGAGACCCAGTACTTC. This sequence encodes CASSRDKSQETQYF.

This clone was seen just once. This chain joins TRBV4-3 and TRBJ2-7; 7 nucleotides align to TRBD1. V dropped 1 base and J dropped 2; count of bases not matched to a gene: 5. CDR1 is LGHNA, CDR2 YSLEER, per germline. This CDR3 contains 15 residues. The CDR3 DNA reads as TGCGCCAGCAGCCAAGTATACAGGGGCGCCTACGAGCAGTACTTC. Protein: CASSQVYRGAYEQYF.

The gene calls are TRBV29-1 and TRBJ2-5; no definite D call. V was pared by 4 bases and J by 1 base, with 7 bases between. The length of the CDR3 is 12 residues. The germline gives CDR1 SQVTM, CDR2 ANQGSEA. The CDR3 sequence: CSVVWPQETQYF. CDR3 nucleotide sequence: TGCAGCGTTGTTTGGCCCCAAGAGACCCAGTACTTC.

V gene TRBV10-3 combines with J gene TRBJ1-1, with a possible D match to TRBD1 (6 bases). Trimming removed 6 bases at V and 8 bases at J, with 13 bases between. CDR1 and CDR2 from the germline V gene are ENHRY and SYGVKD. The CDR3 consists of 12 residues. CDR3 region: CAISKSGGEAFF. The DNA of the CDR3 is TGTGCCATCAGCAAGTCCGGGGGCGAAGCTTTCTTT.

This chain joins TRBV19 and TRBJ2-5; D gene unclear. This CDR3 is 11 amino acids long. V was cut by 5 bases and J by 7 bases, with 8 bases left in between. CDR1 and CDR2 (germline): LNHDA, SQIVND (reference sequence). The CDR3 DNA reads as TGTGCCAGTAGTCCCGAAGTGACCCAGTACTTC. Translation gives CASSPEVTQYF.